These T cell receptor beta chains were read from a single sample in a study of response to subunit inactivated influenza vaccine. TCRdb called the RT-PCR reads again in MiXCR, with one record for every CDR3 protein. Of hundreds of thousands of distinct CDR3 sequences listed, roughly 13% were seen once; the top ten hold approximately 6.5%. The material sequenced was PBMCs from blood, taken less than 15 days before vaccination. Receptors were obtained from a middle-aged man who received an inactivated influenza vaccine. The CDR3 runs from the conserved cysteine through the conserved F or W. The order of the fields is CDR3 protein, CDR3 DNA, J gene, clone size, V gene, D gene. A D gene is named only where the DNA matches it firmly. Some rows mark clone size as missing; the rest say once, few, many or name a class of expanded clone.

CDR3 protein: CASTPPAPSYGYTF; CDR3 DNA: TGTGCCAGCACCCCCCCCGCGCCTAGCTATGGCTACACCTTC; J gene: TRBJ1-2; clone size: NA; V gene: TRBV7-2; D gene: NA
CDR3 protein: CSVGVQSRRETQYF; CDR3 DNA: TGCAGCGTTGGGGTCCAGTCCCGTCGGGAGACCCAGTACTTC; J gene: TRBJ2-5; clone size: once; V gene: TRBV29-1; D gene: NA
CDR3 protein: CASSQDLGNTIYF; CDR3 DNA: TGCGCCAGCAGCCAAGATCTGGGAAACACCATATATTTT; J gene: TRBJ1-3; clone size: NA; V gene: TRBV4-3; D gene: NA
CDR3 protein: CSAIPKIPAANVLTF; CDR3 DNA: TGCAGTGCTATCCCCAAAATACCAGCGGCCAACGTCCTGACTTTC; J gene: TRBJ2-6; clone size: few; V gene: TRBV20-1; D gene: NA
CDR3 protein: CAISESGGSGANVLTF; CDR3 DNA: TGTGCCATCAGTGAGTCGGGAGGCTCTGGGGCCAACGTCCTGACTTTC; J gene: TRBJ2-6; clone size: few; V gene: TRBV10-3; D gene: NA
CDR3 protein: CASSQQGRYTEAFF; CDR3 DNA: TGCGCCAGCAGCCAACAGGGGAGATACACTGAAGCTTTCTTT; J gene: TRBJ1-1; clone size: many; V gene: TRBV5-1; D gene: TRBD1
CDR3 protein: CASHSGARYEQYF; CDR3 DNA: TGCGCCAGCCATTCGGGGGCCCGCTACGAGCAGTACTTC; J gene: TRBJ2-7; clone size: few; V gene: TRBV5-1; D gene: NA
CDR3 protein: CASSPAGTGVTGELFF; CDR3 DNA: TGTGCCAGCTCACCGGCCGGGACAGGGGTCACCGGGGAGCTGTTTTTT; J gene: TRBJ2-2; clone size: many; V gene: TRBV18; D gene: TRBD1
CDR3 protein: CAISESSRVGYQETQYF; CDR3 DNA: TGTGCCATCAGTGAGTCGTCTCGGGTGGGGTACCAAGAGACCCAGTACTTC; J gene: TRBJ2-5; clone size: NA; V gene: TRBV10-3; D gene: NA
CDR3 protein: CASTYSLGSPLHF; CDR3 DNA: TGTGCCAGCACCTACTCCCTGGGGTCACCCCTCCACTTT; J gene: TRBJ1-6; clone size: many; V gene: TRBV12-3/TRBV12-4; D gene: NA
CDR3 protein: CASSESAGGNTEAFF; CDR3 DNA: TGTGCCAGCAGTGAATCCGCAGGGGGGAACACTGAAGCTTTCTTT; J gene: TRBJ1-1; clone size: NA; V gene: TRBV25-1; D gene: TRBD1
CDR3 protein: CASSYSTGTGGASGYTF; CDR3 DNA: TGTGCCAGCAGTTACTCGACGGGGACAGGGGGCGCAAGTGGCTACACCTTC; J gene: TRBJ1-2; clone size: few; V gene: TRBV6-5; D gene: TRBD1
CDR3 protein: CATSRAGLQLNTGELFF; CDR3 DNA: TGTGCCACCAGCAGAGCGGGACTACAATTAAACACCGGGGAGCTGTTTTTT; J gene: TRBJ2-2; clone size: few; V gene: TRBV15; D gene: TRBD2
CDR3 protein: CASSLYRGYEQFF; CDR3 DNA: TGTGCCAGCAGCTTATACAGGGGGTATGAGCAGTTCTTC; J gene: TRBJ2-1; clone size: NA; V gene: TRBV5-6; D gene: TRBD1
CDR3 protein: CSARDMAGEWYTQYF; CDR3 DNA: TGCAGTGCTAGAGATATGGCGGGAGAGTGGTATACGCAGTATTTT; J gene: TRBJ2-3; clone size: few; V gene: TRBV20-1; D gene: TRBD2
CDR3 protein: CASTLSMDYNEQFF; CDR3 DNA: TGTGCCAGCACCCTCTCAATGGACTACAATGAGCAGTTCTTC; J gene: TRBJ2-1; clone size: NA; V gene: TRBV6-2/TRBV6-3; D gene: NA
CDR3 protein: CAISRVDGGLTYEQYF; CDR3 DNA: TGTGCCATCTCCCGGGTGGATGGGGGGCTCACCTACGAGCAGTACTTC; J gene: TRBJ2-7; clone size: NA; V gene: TRBV10-3; D gene: NA
CDR3 protein: CASSLGSWVRRSTGEQYF; CDR3 DNA: TGCGCCAGCAGCTTGGGTAGCTGGGTCCGGCGTAGCACCGGGGAGCAGTACTTC; J gene: TRBJ2-7; clone size: few; V gene: TRBV5-1; D gene: NA
CDR3 protein: CASSYQGVLWSTNEKLFF; CDR3 DNA: TGTGCCAGCAGTTACCAGGGAGTTTTATGGTCAACTAATGAAAAACTGTTTTTT; J gene: TRBJ1-4; clone size: NA; V gene: TRBV6-5; D gene: NA
CDR3 protein: CASSLGNRAPLHF; CDR3 DNA: TGCGCCAGCAGCTTGGGAAACAGGGCACCCCTCCACTTT; J gene: TRBJ1-6; clone size: few; V gene: TRBV5-1; D gene: NA
CDR3 protein: CASSLDEVWSEQYF; CDR3 DNA: TGTGCCAGCAGCCTGGACGAAGTTTGGAGCGAGCAGTACTTC; J gene: TRBJ2-7; clone size: NA; V gene: TRBV6-2/TRBV6-3; D gene: NA